This TCR beta chain stems from a study of cytomegalovirus exposure and HLA in healthy donors. As to this clone: Its antigen is as yet unknown.

The PCR ran on 60 Vbeta and 13 Jbeta primers. As handled by the study authors: Later work found around 85 million unique TCR beta chains, with roughly 11 million shared. The table came from immunoSEQ multiplex PCR; TCRdb's copy has only in-frame clones and leaves some out. That table is the source of V, J and clone size, and D and trimming were worked out from the DNA. The sample's table shows 40,000 or so clones. The study's findings and limits: The study recorded 164 TCR beta chains that were cytomegalovirus-associated. With later analysis, a missense DCLRE1C variant became linked to TCR beta V- and J-gene trimming. Immune exposure was documented only through CMV serostatus.

From germline, CDR1 is GTSNPN and CDR2 SVGIG (reference sequence). The CDR3 runs 16 residues. V lost 2 bases, J lost 5 bases, and 19 bases lay in between. V gene TRBV30 combines with J gene TRBJ2-1, with D hard to call. Material: PBMCs. The clonotype was recovered from a male donor in good health and CMV-seronegative. The CDR3 DNA reads TGTGCCTGGAGTAGTGTTAGGAGTTCCCTAGACAATGAGCAGTTCTTC. Residues: CAWSSVRSSLDNEQFF.